This T cell receptor beta chain was identified in a study of cytomegalovirus exposure and HLA in healthy donors. Study-wide results and caveats: It was reportedly the case that the classifier diagnosed cytomegalovirus status with high specificity and sensitivity. Association of around 17,000 TCR beta sequences with HLA alleles was found at 0.05 false discovery rate in a later analysis. Several V segments, TRBV6-2 and TRBV6-3 among them, could not be told apart and were dropped.

The CDR3 loop spans 19 amino acids. V lost 3 bases and J lost 0; bases outside the gene matches: 14. The germline CDR1 and CDR2 sequences are SGDLS and YYNGEE. The PCR employed 60 Vbeta primers together with 13 Jbeta primers. TCRdb's copy holds only in-frame clones and misses some; the assay was immunoSEQ multiplex PCR. The table has under 150,000 clones, around four fifths seen once. Details on this clone: The antigen is unknown.

This TCR was sampled from a woman in her forties in good health and CMV-seropositive. The sequenced sample was PBMCs. This chain connects TRBV9 to TRBJ2-2; 7 nucleotides match TRBD2. The CDR3 is CASSGRGVSQKPNTGELFF. For the CDR3, the DNA is TGTGCCAGCAGCGGACGGGGGGTGAGTCAAAAACCGAACACCGGGGAGCTGTTTTTT.